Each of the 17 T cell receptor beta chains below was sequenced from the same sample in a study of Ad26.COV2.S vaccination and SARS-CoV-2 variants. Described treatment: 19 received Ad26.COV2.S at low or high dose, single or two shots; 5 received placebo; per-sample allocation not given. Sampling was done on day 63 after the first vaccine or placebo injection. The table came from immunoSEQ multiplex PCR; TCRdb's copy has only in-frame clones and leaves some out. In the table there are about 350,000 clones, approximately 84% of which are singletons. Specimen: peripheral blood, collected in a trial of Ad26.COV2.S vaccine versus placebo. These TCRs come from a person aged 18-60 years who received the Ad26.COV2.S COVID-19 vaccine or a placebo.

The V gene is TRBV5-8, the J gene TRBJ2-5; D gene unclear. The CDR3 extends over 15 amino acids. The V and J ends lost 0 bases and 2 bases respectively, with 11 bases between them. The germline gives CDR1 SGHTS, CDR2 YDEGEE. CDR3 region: CASSLGTTTQETQYF. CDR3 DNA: TGTGCCAGCAGCTTGGGGACCACCACACAAGAGACCCAGTACTTC. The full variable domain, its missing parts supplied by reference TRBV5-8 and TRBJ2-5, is EAGVTQSPTHLIKTRGQQATLRCSPISGHTSVYWYQQALGLGLQFLLWYDEGEERNRGNFPPRFSGRQFPNYSSELNVNALELEDSALYLCASSLGTTTQETQYFGPGTRLLVL.

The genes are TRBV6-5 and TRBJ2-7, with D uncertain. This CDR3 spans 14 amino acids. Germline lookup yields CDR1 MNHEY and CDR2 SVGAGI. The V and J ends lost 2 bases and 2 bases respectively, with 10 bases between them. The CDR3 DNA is TGTGCCAGCAGTTACATCGGGTATACCTACGAGCAGTACTTC. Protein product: CASSYIGYTYEQYF.

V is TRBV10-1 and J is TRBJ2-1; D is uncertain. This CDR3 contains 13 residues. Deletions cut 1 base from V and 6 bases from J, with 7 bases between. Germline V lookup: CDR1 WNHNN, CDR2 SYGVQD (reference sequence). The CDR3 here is CASSEYRANEQFF. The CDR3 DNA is TGCGCCAGCAGTGAGTACCGTGCCAATGAGCAGTTCTTC.

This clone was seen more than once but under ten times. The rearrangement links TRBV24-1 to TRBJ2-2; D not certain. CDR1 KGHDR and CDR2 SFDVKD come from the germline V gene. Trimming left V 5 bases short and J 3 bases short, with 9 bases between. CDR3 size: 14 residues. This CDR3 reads CATSAVGDTGELFF. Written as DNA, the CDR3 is TGTGCCACCAGTGCGGTAGGAGACACCGGGGAGCTGTTTTTT.

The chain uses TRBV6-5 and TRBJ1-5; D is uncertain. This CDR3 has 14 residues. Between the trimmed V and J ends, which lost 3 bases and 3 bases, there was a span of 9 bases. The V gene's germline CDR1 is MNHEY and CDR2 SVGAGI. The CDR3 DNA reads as TGTGCCAGCAGTTATTCCTCGGTCAATCAGCCCCAGCATTTT. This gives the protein CASSYSSVNQPQHF.

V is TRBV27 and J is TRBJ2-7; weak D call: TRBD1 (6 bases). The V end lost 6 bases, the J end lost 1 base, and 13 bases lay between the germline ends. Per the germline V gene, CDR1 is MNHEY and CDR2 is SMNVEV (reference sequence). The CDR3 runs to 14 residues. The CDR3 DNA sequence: TGTGCCAGCAGAATGGCAGGGGCTTCCTACGAGCAGTACTTC. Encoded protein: CASRMAGASYEQYF.

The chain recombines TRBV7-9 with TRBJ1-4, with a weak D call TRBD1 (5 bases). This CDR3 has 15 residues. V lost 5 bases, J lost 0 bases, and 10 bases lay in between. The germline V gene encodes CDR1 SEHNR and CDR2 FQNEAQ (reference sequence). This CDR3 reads CASSLGRTTNEKLFF. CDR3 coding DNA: TGTGCCAGCAGCCTGGGACGGACAACTAATGAAAAACTGTTTTTT.

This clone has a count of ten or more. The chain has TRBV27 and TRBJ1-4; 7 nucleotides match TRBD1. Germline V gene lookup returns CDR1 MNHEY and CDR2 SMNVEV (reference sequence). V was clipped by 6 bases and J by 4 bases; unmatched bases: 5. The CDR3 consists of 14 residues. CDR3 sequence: CASRDGQDNEKLFF. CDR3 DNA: TGTGCCAGCAGGGACGGACAGGATAATGAAAAACTGTTTTTT.

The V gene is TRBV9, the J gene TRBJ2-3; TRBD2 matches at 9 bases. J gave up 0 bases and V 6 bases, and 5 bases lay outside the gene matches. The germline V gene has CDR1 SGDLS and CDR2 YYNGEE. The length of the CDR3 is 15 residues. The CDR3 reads CASNRLAASTDTQYF. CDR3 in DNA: TGTGCCAGCAACCGACTAGCGGCTAGCACAGATACGCAGTATTTT.

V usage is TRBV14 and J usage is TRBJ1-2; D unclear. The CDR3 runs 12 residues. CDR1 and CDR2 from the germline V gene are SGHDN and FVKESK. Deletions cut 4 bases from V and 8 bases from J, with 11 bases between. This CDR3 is CASSLQYGGYTF. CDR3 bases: TGTGCCAGCAGCCTGCAGTACGGCGGCTACACCTTC.

The CDR3 DNA reads TGTGCCAGCTCACCTAGGACAGGGGAGAGCACTGAAGCTTTCTTT. This translates into CASSPRTGESTEAFF. The chain links TRBV18 to TRBJ1-1; 9 bases match TRBD1. The CDR3 loop spans 15 amino acids. V was pared by 3 bases and J by 4 bases, with 6 bases of the junction left unmatched. Germline V CDR1 and CDR2: KGHSH, LQKENI.

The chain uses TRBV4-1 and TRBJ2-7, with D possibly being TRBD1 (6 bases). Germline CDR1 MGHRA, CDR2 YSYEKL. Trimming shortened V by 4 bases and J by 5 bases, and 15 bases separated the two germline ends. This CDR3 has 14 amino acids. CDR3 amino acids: CASSRPTGTDEQYF. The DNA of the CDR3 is TGCGCCAGCAGCCGCCCCACAGGGACGGACGAGCAGTACTTC.

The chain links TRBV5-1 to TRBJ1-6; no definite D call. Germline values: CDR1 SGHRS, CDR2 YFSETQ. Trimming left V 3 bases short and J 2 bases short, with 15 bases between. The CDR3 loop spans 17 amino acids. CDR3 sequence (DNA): TGCGCCAGCAGCTCCCGAGGTGGGCAGACCTATAATTCACCCCTCCACTTT. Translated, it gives CASSSRGGQTYNSPLHF.

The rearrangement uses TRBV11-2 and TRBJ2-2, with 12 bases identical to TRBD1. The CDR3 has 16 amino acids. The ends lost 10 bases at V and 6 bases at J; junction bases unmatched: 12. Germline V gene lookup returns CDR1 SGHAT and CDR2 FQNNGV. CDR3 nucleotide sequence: TGTGCCATTGGGGGGACAGGGGGCTTTATACCCGGGGAGCTGTTTTTT. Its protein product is CAIGGTGGFIPGELFF.

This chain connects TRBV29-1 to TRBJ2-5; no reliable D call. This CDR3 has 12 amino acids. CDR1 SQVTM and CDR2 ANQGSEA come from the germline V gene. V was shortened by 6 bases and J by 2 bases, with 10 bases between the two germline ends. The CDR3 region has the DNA TGCAGCGTGAGTGGAAATCAAGAGACCCAGTACTTC. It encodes CSVSGNQETQYF.

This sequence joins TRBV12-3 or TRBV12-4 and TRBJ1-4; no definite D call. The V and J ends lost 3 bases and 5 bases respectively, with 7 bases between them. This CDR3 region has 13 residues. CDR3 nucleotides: TGTGCCAGCAGTTTGAGGCGGAATGAAAAACTGTTTTTT. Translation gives CASSLRRNEKLFF.

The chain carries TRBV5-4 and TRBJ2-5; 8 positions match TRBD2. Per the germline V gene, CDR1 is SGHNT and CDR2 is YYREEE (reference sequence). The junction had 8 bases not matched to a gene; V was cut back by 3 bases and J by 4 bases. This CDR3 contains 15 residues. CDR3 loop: CASSSLAGGGETQYF. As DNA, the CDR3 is TGTGCCAGCAGCTCTCTGGCGGGAGGTGGAGAGACCCAGTACTTC.